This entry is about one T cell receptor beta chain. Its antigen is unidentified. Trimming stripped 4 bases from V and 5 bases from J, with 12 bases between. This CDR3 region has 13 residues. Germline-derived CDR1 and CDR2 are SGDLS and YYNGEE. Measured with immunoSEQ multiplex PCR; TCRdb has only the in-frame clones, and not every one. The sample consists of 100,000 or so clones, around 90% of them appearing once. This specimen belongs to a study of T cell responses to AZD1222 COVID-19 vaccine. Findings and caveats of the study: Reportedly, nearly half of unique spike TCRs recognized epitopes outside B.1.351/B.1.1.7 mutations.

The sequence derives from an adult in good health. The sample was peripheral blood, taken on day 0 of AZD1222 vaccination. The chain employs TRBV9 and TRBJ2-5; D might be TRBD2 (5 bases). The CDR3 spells CASSNRGRETQYF. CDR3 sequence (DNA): TGTGCCAGCAGCAACCGGGGAAGGGAGACCCAGTACTTC.